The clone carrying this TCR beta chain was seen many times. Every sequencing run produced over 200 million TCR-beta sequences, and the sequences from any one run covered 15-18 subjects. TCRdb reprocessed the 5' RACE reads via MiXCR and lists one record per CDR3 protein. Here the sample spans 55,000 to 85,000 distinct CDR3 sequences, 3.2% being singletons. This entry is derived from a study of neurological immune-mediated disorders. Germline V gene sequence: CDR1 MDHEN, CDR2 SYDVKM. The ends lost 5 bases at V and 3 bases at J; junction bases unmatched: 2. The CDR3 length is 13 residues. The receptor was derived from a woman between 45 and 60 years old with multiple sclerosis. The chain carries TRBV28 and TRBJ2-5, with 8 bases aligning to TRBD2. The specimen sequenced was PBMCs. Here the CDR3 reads CASSAAGEETQYF. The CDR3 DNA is TGTGCCAGCAGTGCAGCGGGGGAAGAGACCCAGTACTTC.